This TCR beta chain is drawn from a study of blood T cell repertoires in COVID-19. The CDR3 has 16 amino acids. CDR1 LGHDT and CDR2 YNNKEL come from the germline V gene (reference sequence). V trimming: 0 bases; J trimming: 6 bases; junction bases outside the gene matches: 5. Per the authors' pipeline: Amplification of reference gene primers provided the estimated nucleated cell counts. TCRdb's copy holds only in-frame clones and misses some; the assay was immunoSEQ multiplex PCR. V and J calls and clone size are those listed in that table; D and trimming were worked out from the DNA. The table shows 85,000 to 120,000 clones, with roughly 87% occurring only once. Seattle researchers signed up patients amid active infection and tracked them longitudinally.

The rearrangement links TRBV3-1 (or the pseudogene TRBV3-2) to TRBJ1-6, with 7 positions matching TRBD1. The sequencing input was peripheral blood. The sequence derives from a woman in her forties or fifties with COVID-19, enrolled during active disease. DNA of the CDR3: TGTGCCAGCAGCCAAGATCTGGGGACAGCTAATTCACCCCTCCACTTT. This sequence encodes CASSQDLGTANSPLHF.